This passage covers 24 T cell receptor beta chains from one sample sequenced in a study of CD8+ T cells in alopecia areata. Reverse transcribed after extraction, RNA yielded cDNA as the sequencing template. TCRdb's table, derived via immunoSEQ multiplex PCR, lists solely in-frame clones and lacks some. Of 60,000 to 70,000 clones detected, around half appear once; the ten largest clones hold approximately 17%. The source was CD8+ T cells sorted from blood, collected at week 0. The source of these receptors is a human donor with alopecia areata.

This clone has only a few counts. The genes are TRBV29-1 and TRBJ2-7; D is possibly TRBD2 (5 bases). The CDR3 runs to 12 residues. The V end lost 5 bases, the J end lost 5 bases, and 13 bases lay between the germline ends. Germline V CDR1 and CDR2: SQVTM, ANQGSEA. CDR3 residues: CSVTRGQHEQYF. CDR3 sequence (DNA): TGCAGCGTTACCCGCGGGCAGCACGAGCAGTACTTC.

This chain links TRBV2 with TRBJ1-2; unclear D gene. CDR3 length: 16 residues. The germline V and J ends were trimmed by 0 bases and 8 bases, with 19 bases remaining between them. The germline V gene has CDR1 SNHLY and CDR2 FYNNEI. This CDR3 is CASSEAEVNNLGGYTF. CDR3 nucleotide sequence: TGTGCCAGCAGTGAAGCAGAGGTCAACAACTTGGGGGGCTACACCTTC.

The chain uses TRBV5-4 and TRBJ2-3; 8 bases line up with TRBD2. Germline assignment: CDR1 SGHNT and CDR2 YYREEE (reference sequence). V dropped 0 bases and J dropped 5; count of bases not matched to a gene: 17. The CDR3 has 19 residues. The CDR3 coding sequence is TGTGCCAGCAGCTTGGCCTTCTGGACTAGCCCCGAACCTGTAGATACGCAGTATTTT. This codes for CASSLAFWTSPEPVDTQYF.

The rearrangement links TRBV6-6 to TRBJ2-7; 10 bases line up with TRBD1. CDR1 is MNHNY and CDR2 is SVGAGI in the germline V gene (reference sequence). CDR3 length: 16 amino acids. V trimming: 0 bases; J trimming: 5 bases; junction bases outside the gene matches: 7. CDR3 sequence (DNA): TGTGCCAGCAGTTACTCGAGTCCGGGACAGGGGAACGAGCAGTACTTC. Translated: CASSYSSPGQGNEQYF.

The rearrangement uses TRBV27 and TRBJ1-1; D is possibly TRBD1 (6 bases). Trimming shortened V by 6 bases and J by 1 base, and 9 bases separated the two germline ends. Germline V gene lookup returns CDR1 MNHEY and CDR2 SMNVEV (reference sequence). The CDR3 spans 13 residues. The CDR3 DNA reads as TGTGCCAGCAGAGGGGGGGGGAACACTGAAGCTTTCTTT. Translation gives CASRGGGNTEAFF.

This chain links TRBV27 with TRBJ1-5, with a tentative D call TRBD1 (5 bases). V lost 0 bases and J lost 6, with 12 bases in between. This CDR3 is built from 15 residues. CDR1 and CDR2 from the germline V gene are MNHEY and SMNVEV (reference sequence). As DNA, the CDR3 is TGTGCCAGCAGTTTATCGTCGGGGGGAGGTCAGCCCCAGCATTTT. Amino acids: CASSLSSGGGQPQHF.

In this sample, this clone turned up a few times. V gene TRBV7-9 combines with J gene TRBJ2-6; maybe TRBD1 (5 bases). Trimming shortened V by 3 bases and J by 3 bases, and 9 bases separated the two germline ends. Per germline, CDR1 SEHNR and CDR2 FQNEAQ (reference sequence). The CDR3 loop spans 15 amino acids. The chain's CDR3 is CASSFDDSGANVLTF. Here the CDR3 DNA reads TGTGCCAGCAGCTTCGACGACAGTGGGGCCAACGTCCTGACTTTC.

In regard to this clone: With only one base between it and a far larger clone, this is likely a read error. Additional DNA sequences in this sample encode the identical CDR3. Written as DNA, the CDR3 is TGTGCCAGCAGCCAAGATAGTTCGGGAACGCAGTATTTT. This encodes CASSQDSSGTQYF. The chain carries TRBV11-2 and TRBJ2-3; weak D call: TRBD2 (5 bases). Per germline, CDR1 SGHAT and CDR2 FQNNGV. This CDR3 region has 13 residues. V dropped 5 bases and J dropped 9 bases, with 15 bases sitting between them.

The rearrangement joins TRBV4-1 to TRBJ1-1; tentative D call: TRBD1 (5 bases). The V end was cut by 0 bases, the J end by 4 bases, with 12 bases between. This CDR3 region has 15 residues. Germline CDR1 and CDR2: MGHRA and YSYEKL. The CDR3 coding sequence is TGCGCCAGCAGCCAAGAAACGGGGCGGACCACTGAAGCTTTCTTT. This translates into CASSQETGRTTEAFF.

CDR3 amino acids: CSVDLRRQGIDTQYF. The CDR3, as DNA: TGCAGCGTTGATCTTCGTCGGCAGGGCATAGATACGCAGTATTTT. The chain combines TRBV29-1 with TRBJ2-3; D may be TRBD1 (5 bases). V was pared by 3 bases and J by 5 bases, with 18 bases between. The CDR3 length is 15 residues. In germline, CDR1 is SQVTM, CDR2 ANQGSEA.

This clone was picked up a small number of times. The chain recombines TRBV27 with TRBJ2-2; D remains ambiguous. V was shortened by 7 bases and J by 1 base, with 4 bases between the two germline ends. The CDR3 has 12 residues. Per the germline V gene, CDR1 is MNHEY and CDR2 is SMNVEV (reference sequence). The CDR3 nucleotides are TGTGCCAGCATGAAGAACACCGGGGAGCTGTTTTTT. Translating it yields CASMKNTGELFF.

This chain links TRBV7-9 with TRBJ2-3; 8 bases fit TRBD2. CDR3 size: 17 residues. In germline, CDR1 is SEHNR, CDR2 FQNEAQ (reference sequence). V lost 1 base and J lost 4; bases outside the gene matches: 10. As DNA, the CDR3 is TGTGCCAGCAGCTTAGGCGGCGGTGGAGCGGGAGCAGATACGCAGTATTTT. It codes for CASSLGGGGAGADTQYF.

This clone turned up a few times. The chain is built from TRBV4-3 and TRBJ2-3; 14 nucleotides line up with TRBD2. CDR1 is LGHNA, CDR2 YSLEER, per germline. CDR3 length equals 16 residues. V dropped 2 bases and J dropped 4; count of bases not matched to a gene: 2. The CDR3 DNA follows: TGCGCCAGCAGCCAAAAGGGACTAGCGGGGGCAGATACGCAGTATTTT. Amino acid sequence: CASSQKGLAGADTQYF.

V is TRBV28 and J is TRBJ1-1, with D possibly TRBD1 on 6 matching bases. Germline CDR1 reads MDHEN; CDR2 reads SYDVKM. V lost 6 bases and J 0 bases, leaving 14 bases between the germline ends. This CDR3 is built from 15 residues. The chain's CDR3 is CASRDSTGLNTEAFF. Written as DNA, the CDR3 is TGTGCCAGCAGAGACTCGACAGGCCTGAACACTGAAGCTTTCTTT.

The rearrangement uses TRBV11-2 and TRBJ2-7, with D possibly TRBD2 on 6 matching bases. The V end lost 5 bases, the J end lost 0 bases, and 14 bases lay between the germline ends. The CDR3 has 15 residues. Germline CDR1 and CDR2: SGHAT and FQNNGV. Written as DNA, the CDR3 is TGTGCCAGCAGCGCGATAGCGGATAGCTCCTACGAGCAGTACTTC. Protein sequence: CASSAIADSSYEQYF.

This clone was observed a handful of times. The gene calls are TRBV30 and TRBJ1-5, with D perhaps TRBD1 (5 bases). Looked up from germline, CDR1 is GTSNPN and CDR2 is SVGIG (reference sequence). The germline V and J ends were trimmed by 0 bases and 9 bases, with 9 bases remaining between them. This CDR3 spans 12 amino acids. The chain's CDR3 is CAWSVEGRPQHF. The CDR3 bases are TGTGCCTGGAGTGTAGAGGGACGGCCCCAGCATTTT. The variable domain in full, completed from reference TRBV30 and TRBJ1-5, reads SQTIHQWPATLVQPVGSPLSLECTVEGTSNPNLYWYRQAAGRGLQLLFYSVGIGQISSEVPQNLSASRPQDRQFILSSKKLLLSDSGFYLCAWSVEGRPQHFGDGTRLSIL.

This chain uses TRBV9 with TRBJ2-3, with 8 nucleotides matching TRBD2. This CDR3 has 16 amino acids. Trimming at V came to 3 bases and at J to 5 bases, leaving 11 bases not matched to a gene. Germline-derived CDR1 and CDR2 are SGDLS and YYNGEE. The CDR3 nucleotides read TGTGCCAGCAGCGCAGTGGGGTACGGGAGGGAAGATACGCAGTATTTT. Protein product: CASSAVGYGREDTQYF.

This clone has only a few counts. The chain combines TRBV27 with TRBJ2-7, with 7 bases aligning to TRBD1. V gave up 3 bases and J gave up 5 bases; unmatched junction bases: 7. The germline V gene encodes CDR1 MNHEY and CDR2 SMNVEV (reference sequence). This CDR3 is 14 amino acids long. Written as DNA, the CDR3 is TGTGCCAGCAGTTTCACGACAGGGTCCCACGAGCAGTACTTC. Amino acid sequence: CASSFTTGSHEQYF.

The DNA of the CDR3 is TGTGCCAGTAGTATATCGTCCCAGAATATTAGGAATGAGCAGTTCTTC. Protein product: CASSISSQNIRNEQFF. The V and J genes are TRBV19 and TRBJ2-1, with D hard to call. V lost 2 bases and J lost 7, with 18 bases in between. The germline gives CDR1 LNHDA, CDR2 SQIVND (reference sequence). The CDR3 has 16 amino acids.

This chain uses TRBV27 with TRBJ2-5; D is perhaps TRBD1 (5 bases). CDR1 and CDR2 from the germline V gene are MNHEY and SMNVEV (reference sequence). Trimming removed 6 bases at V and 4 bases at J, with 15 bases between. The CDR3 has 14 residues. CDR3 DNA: TGTGCCAGCAGATCCCTCTCTGACAGAGAGACCCAGTACTTC. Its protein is CASRSLSDRETQYF.

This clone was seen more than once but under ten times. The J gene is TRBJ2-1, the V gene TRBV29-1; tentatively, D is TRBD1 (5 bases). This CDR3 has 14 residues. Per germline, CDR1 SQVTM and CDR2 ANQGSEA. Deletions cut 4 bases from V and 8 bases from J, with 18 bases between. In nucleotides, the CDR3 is TGCAGCGTTGTGGGGCTAGGTCAGGGCGATGAGCAGTTCTTC. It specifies CSVVGLGQGDEQFF.

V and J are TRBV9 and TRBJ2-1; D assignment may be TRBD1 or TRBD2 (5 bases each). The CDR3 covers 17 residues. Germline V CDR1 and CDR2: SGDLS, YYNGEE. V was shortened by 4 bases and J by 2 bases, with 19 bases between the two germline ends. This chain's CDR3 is CASSPSGRDPPYNEQFF. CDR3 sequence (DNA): TGTGCCAGCAGCCCCTCAGGGAGAGACCCCCCCTACAATGAGCAGTTCTTC.

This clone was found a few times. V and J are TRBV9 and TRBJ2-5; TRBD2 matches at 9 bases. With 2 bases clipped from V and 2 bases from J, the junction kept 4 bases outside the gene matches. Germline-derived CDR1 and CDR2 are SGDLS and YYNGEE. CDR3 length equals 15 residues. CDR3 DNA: TGTGCCAGCAGCGTTTGGACTAGCGAACAAGAGACCCAGTACTTC. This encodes CASSVWTSEQETQYF. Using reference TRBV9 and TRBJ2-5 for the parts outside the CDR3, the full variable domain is DSGVTQTPKHLITATGQRVTLRCSPRSGDLSVYWYQQSLDQGLQFLIQYYNGEERAKGNILERFSAQQFPDLHSELNLSSLELGDSALYFCASSVWTSEQETQYFGPGTRLLVL.

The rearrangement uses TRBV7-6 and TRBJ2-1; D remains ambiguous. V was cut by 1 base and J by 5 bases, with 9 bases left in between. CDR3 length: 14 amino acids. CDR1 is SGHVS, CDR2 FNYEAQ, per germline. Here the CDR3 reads CASSLEAEDNEQFF. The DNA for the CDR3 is TGTGCCAGCAGCTTAGAGGCGGAAGACAATGAGCAGTTCTTC.